The T cell receptor beta chain under discussion was sequenced for a study of T cell responses to AZD1222 COVID-19 vaccine. Assay: immunoSEQ multiplex PCR; the TCRdb copy retains only in-frame clones and omits some. The profile shows 120,000 to 150,000 clones, roughly 89% of them singletons. This clone was recorded only once. Looked up from germline, CDR1 is GTSNPN and CDR2 is SVGIG (reference sequence). The V segment lost 0 bases and the J segment 8 bases; nucleotides outside the gene matches: 13. The CDR3 is made up of 16 amino acids. The source is an adult who received the AZD1222 COVID-19 vaccine. V usage is TRBV30 and J usage is TRBJ1-2; 9 positions match TRBD1. The source was peripheral blood, collected 28 days after the second AZD1222 dose. The CDR3 DNA reads TGTGCCTGGAGTGTACCCCTCCGGGACAGGGCTAGGGGCTACACCTTC. Its translation: CAWSVPLRDRARGYTF.